These 32 T cell receptor beta chains share one sample of origin, sequenced in a study of blood T cell repertoires in COVID-19. TCRdb's table, derived via immunoSEQ multiplex PCR, lists solely in-frame clones and lacks some. The sample lists 90,000 to 130,000 clones, 88% occurring once. Input material: peripheral blood. The receptors here all came from a human donor in a cohort sampled during active COVID-19.

The genes are TRBV5-1 and TRBJ2-1; 12 nucleotides line up with TRBD2. The trim removed 3 bases at V and 5 bases at J, leaving 6 bases unmatched. Germline V gene lookup returns CDR1 SGHRS and CDR2 YFSETQ. The CDR3 totals 16 residues. CDR3 nucleotides: TGCGCCAGCAGCTCCCTACTAGCGGGGGGCCACAATGAGCAGTTCTTC. The encoded protein is CASSSLLAGGHNEQFF.

The chain links TRBV30 to TRBJ2-4, with a possible D match to TRBD2 (7 bases). The CDR3 is 13 amino acids. Germline lookup yields CDR1 GTSNPN and CDR2 SVGIG (reference sequence). V dropped 3 bases and J dropped 6 bases, with 12 bases sitting between them. CDR3 region: CAWRQGLPNIQYF. The CDR3, as DNA: TGTGCCTGGAGACAGGGACTACCAAACATTCAGTACTTC. Filled out from reference TRBV30 and TRBJ2-4, the complete variable domain reads SQTIHQWPATLVQPVGSPLSLECTVEGTSNPNLYWYRQAAGRGLQLLFYSVGIGQISSEVPQNLSASRPQDRQFILSSKKLLLSDSGFYLCAWRQGLPNIQYFGAGTRLSVL.

The J gene is TRBJ2-2, the V gene TRBV6-6, with TRBD1 matching over 8 bases. The germline CDR1 and CDR2 sequences are MNHNY and SVGAGI (reference sequence). This CDR3 is 16 amino acids long. V lost 4 bases and J lost 2; bases outside the gene matches: 6. The CDR3 reads CASSSGTGANTGELFF. The CDR3 DNA reads as TGTGCCAGCAGTTCCGGGACAGGAGCTAACACCGGGGAGCTGTTTTTT.

The chain couples TRBV5-1 to TRBJ2-7; 8 positions match TRBD1. The V segment lost 3 bases and the J segment 6 bases; nucleotides outside the gene matches: 11. Germline CDR1 SGHRS, CDR2 YFSETQ. The length of the CDR3 is 15 residues. CDR3 DNA sequence: TGCGCCAGCAGCTCGCCTCACTCAGGGGGCGGCGAGCAGTACTTC. Amino acid sequence: CASSSPHSGGGEQYF.

The chain is built from TRBV28 and TRBJ1-2; 10 bases agree with TRBD1. V dropped 5 bases and J dropped 4; count of bases not matched to a gene: 19. Germline V CDR1 and CDR2: MDHEN, SYDVKM. CDR3 length equals 19 residues. CDR3 sequence: CASSTPLGTGVVAGYGYTF. CDR3 nucleotide sequence: TGTGCCAGCAGTACGCCTTTGGGGACAGGGGTAGTCGCGGGCTATGGCTACACCTTC.

V gene TRBV14 combines with J gene TRBJ2-3, with TRBD2 matching 16 bases. CDR1 is SGHDN, CDR2 FVKESK, per germline. After removal of 4 bases from V and 8 bases from J, the junction contained 6 bases not matched to a gene. The CDR3 totals 16 residues. The CDR3: CASSPGTSGGVTTQYF. The CDR3 coding sequence is TGTGCCAGCAGCCCCGGGACTAGCGGGGGGGTGACTACGCAGTATTTT. Filled out from reference TRBV14 and TRBJ2-3, the complete variable domain reads EAGVTQFPSHSVIEKGQTVTLRCDPISGHDNLYWYRRVMGKEIKFLLHFVKESKQDESGMPNNRFLAERTGGTYSTLKVQPAELEDSGVYFCASSPGTSGGVTTQYFGPGTRLTVL.

V and J are TRBV28 and TRBJ2-1; 11 bases are shared with TRBD2. Trimming cost V 6 bases and J 8 bases; bases outside gene matches: 21. The length of the CDR3 is 19 residues. The germline V gene has CDR1 MDHEN and CDR2 SYDVKM. CDR3 DNA: TGTGCCAGCAGGCTCCTAATGCCTAGCGGGAGGCTCTCTTATCATGAGCAGTTCTTC. It encodes CASRLLMPSGRLSYHEQFF. Full variable domain (outside the CDR3, taken from reference TRBV28 and TRBJ2-1): DVKVTQSSRYLVKRTGEKVFLECVQDMDHENMFWYRQDPGLGLRLIYFSYDVKMKEKGDIPEGYSVSREKKERFSLILESASTNQTSMYLCASRLLMPSGRLSYHEQFFGPGTRLTVL.

The rearrangement uses TRBV9 and TRBJ2-7, with 9 positions matching TRBD2. The CDR3 is made up of 14 amino acids. Germline assignment: CDR1 SGDLS and CDR2 YYNGEE. V dropped 2 bases and J dropped 4; count of bases not matched to a gene: 4. CDR3 loop: CASSVSGGPYEQYF. CDR3 nucleotides: TGTGCCAGCAGCGTTAGCGGGGGTCCTTACGAGCAGTACTTC. The variable domain in full, completed from reference TRBV9 and TRBJ2-7, reads DSGVTQTPKHLITATGQRVTLRCSPRSGDLSVYWYQQSLDQGLQFLIQYYNGEERAKGNILERFSAQQFPDLHSELNLSSLELGDSALYFCASSVSGGPYEQYFGPGTRLTVT.

The V call is TRBV6-5, the J call TRBJ1-5; tentatively, D is TRBD1 (6 bases). CDR1 is MNHEY, CDR2 SVGAGI, per germline. There are 14 residues in the CDR3. V was pared by 6 bases and J by 0 bases, with 9 bases between. The CDR3 DNA is TGTGCCAGCAGGCAGGGGAATAGCAATCAGCCCCAGCATTTT. It encodes CASRQGNSNQPQHF.

The chain combines TRBV6-5 with TRBJ1-1, with D unresolved. CDR1 is MNHEY and CDR2 is SVGAGI in the germline V gene. CDR3 length: 13 residues. V was pared by 5 bases and J by 1 base, with 8 bases between. The CDR3 coding sequence is TGTGCCAGCAGTCCCCGACAGAACACTGAAGCTTTCTTT. Amino acids: CASSPRQNTEAFF.

V is TRBV5-6 and J is TRBJ2-5, with 9 nucleotides matching TRBD1. The CDR3 loop spans 15 amino acids. Germline V gene sequence: CDR1 SGHDT, CDR2 YYEEEE. The junction had 7 bases not matched to a gene; V was cut back by 2 bases and J by 5 bases. CDR3 in DNA: TGTGCCAGCAGCTTCCTGGGACAGGGCCGGGAGACCCAGTACTTC. Its protein product is CASSFLGQGRETQYF.

The chain employs TRBV4-1 and TRBJ2-7, with 7 bases aligning to TRBD2. V was clipped by 0 bases and J by 1 base; unmatched bases: 9. CDR1 is MGHRA and CDR2 is YSYEKL in the germline V gene. This CDR3 region has 17 residues. CDR3 sequence: CASSQDSGRGRSYEQYF. In nucleotides, the CDR3 is TGCGCCAGCAGCCAAGATTCTGGGAGGGGACGGTCCTACGAGCAGTACTTC.

The chain links TRBV6-5 to TRBJ1-2; 8 bases are a match to TRBD1. The CDR3 consists of 14 residues. After removal of 6 bases from V and 5 bases from J, the junction contained 8 bases not matched to a gene. Germline lookup yields CDR1 MNHEY and CDR2 SVGAGI. The CDR3 DNA is TGTGCCAGCAGGAGGGGTACAGGGGGTTATGGCTACACCTTC. This encodes CASRRGTGGYGYTF.

This clone was detected once. The chain uses TRBV27 and TRBJ2-5; 7 nucleotides agree with TRBD1. This CDR3 contains 13 residues. Germline lookup yields CDR1 MNHEY and CDR2 SMNVEV (reference sequence). V lost 3 bases and J lost 8; bases outside the gene matches: 6. The CDR3 region is CASSFRDSPTQYF. The DNA for the CDR3 is TGTGCCAGCAGTTTCCGGGACAGTCCTACCCAGTACTTC.

This chain joins TRBV7-9 and TRBJ2-5; 15 bases are a match to TRBD2. This CDR3 spans 17 amino acids. Losses at the gene ends were 4 bases for V and 5 bases for J; bases not matched to a gene: 8. Germline V gene data show CDR1 as SEHNR and CDR2 as FQNEAQ (reference sequence). The CDR3 bases are TGTGCCAGCAGCTCGATCCTGGGACTAGCGGGGGGTGAGACCCAGTACTTC. Protein: CASSSILGLAGGETQYF.

The chain links TRBV2 to TRBJ1-6; no clear D. The CDR3 is 17 residues long. Trimming cost V 4 bases and J 3 bases, with 16 bases left between them. CDR1 and CDR2 (germline): SNHLY, FYNNEI. CDR3 loop: CASSAPAGSNYNSPLHF. DNA of the CDR3: TGTGCCAGCAGTGCCCCAGCGGGATCCAACTATAATTCACCCCTCCACTTT.

The chain uses TRBV5-5 and TRBJ1-2, with D uncertain. The CDR3 consists of 13 residues. V lost 1 base and J 5 bases, leaving 9 bases between the germline ends. Germline loops: CDR1 SGHKS, CDR2 YYEKEE (reference sequence). The CDR3 sequence is CASSLNSQYGYTF. DNA of the CDR3: TGTGCCAGCAGCTTGAACAGCCAATATGGCTACACCTTC.

This rearrangement joins TRBV7-9 to TRBJ2-2, with D maybe TRBD1 (6 bases). CDR1 and CDR2 (germline): SEHNR, FQNEAQ (reference sequence). V was trimmed by 11 bases and J by 7 bases, leaving 11 bases between them. CDR3 length equals 11 residues. DNA for the CDR3: TGTGCCTATCAGGGGAACGGGGAGCTGTTTTTT. Its translation is CAYQGNGELFF. The whole variable domain, remainder taken from reference TRBV7-9 and TRBJ2-2, is DTGVSQNPRHKITKRGQNVTFRCDPISEHNRLYWYRQTLGQGPEFLTYFQNEAQLEKSRLLSDRFSAERPKGSFSTLEIQRTEQGDSAMYLCAYQGNGELFFGEGSRLTVL.

A single count supports this clone. The rearrangement links TRBV6-2 or TRBV6-3 to TRBJ2-1, with TRBD1 matching 9 bases. The germline CDR1 and CDR2 sequences are MNHEY and SVGEGT. The length of the CDR3 is 15 residues. With V trimmed by 5 bases and J by 5 bases, 7 bases remained unmatched. DNA for the CDR3: TGTGCCAGCAGTGGAGGGACAGGGCGCCACAATGAGCAGTTCTTC. As protein: CASSGGTGRHNEQFF.

The chain uses TRBV7-6 and TRBJ2-7; tentatively, D is TRBD1 (5 bases). The CDR3 spans 14 residues. Deletions cut 1 base from V and 2 bases from J, with 9 bases between. The germline gives CDR1 SGHVS, CDR2 FNYEAQ. The CDR3, as DNA: TGTGCCAGCAGCTTAGACACAGGACCCTACGAGCAGTACTTC. Its translation is CASSLDTGPYEQYF.

The chain couples TRBV9 to TRBJ2-1, with 7 bases fitting TRBD1. The CDR3 is 14 amino acids. V lost 6 bases to trimming and J lost 2 bases; unmatched junction nucleotides: 5. Per germline, CDR1 SGDLS and CDR2 YYNGEE. The CDR3 is CASTPTGTYNEQFF. The DNA of the CDR3 is TGTGCCAGCACCCCGACAGGGACCTACAATGAGCAGTTCTTC.

The V gene is TRBV28, the J gene TRBJ2-1; D gene uncertain. Trimming stripped 1 base from V and 8 bases from J, with 6 bases between. This CDR3 has 12 amino acids. CDR1 MDHEN and CDR2 SYDVKM come from the germline V gene. Here the CDR3 DNA reads TGTGCCAGCAGTTTATACTCACATGAGCAGTTCTTC. Protein: CASSLYSHEQFF. The variable domain in full, completed from reference TRBV28 and TRBJ2-1, reads DVKVTQSSRYLVKRTGEKVFLECVQDMDHENMFWYRQDPGLGLRLIYFSYDVKMKEKGDIPEGYSVSREKKERFSLILESASTNQTSMYLCASSLYSHEQFFGPGTRLTVL.

CDR3 sequence (DNA): TGCGCCAGCAGAGGAGGTGGGACTAGCACAGATACGCAGTATTTT. Amino acids: CASRGGGTSTDTQYF. The chain recombines TRBV10-2 with TRBJ2-3; perhaps TRBD2 as D (6 bases). Germline values: CDR1 WSHSY, CDR2 SAAADI. CDR3 length: 15 amino acids. V was pared by 6 bases and J by 0 bases, with 13 bases between.

The V gene is TRBV28, the J gene TRBJ2-6; D perhaps matches TRBD2 (6 bases). The ends were cut back, 6 bases at V and 2 bases at J, with 11 bases in the middle. The CDR3 consists of 15 residues. From germline, CDR1 is MDHEN and CDR2 SYDVKM. The chain's CDR3 is CASSERGAGANVLTF. CDR3 DNA: TGTGCCAGCAGCGAACGCGGGGCTGGGGCCAACGTCCTGACTTTC.

The V call is TRBV25-1, the J call TRBJ1-2; D perhaps matches TRBD1 (6 bases). Germline values: CDR1 MGHDK, CDR2 SYGVNS. V was trimmed by 5 bases and J by 7 bases, leaving 14 bases between them. The CDR3 length is 13 residues. CDR3: CASSRTDLFGYTF. CDR3 in DNA: TGTGCCAGCAGTAGGACAGACCTCTTTGGCTACACCTTC.

The chain couples TRBV2 to TRBJ1-6; D gene uncertain. This CDR3 spans 15 amino acids. The germline V gene encodes CDR1 SNHLY and CDR2 FYNNEI. With 9 bases removed from V and 0 bases from J, the gap between germline ends came to 12 bases. CDR3 loop: CASILTASYNSPLHF. CDR3 bases: TGTGCCAGTATCCTTACTGCCTCCTATAATTCACCCCTCCACTTT.

In the case of this clone: Other DNA sequences in this specimen translate into the identical CDR3. V usage is TRBV5-1 and J usage is TRBJ2-7; D unresolved. Germline CDR1 reads SGHRS; CDR2 reads YFSETQ. The CDR3 is made up of 13 amino acids. V was trimmed by 5 bases and J by 0 bases, leaving 9 bases between them. The CDR3 is CASSLGSSYEQYF. CDR3 nucleotides: TGCGCCAGCAGTCTTGGCAGCTCCTACGAGCAGTACTTC.

This clone was seen a single time. V and J are TRBV7-9 and TRBJ1-6; perhaps TRBD1 as D (5 bases). Trimming left V 0 bases short and J 8 bases short, with 14 bases between. In germline, CDR1 is SEHNR, CDR2 FQNEAQ (reference sequence). The CDR3 totals 16 residues. CDR3 DNA sequence: TGTGCCAGCAGCTTAGCGAGGGGAGGGCGGTATTCACCCCTCCACTTT. It translates to CASSLARGGRYSPLHF.

The V call is TRBV10-2, the J call TRBJ2-5, with 7 bases lining up with TRBD1. CDR3 size: 13 residues. Per the germline V gene, CDR1 is WSHSY and CDR2 is SAAADI. Unmatched junction bases numbered 4, after V lost 6 bases and J lost 3 bases. The CDR3 protein is CASSATGKETQYF. The CDR3 nucleotides read TGCGCCAGCAGCGCGACAGGGAAAGAGACCCAGTACTTC.

The rearrangement uses TRBV6-4 and TRBJ1-2; D unclear. CDR1 MRHNA and CDR2 SNTAGT come from the germline V gene. The CDR3 length is 12 residues. V was clipped by 8 bases and J by 5 bases, with 12 bases between them. The CDR3 loop is CASPSIAYGYTF. CDR3 bases: TGTGCCAGCCCTTCTATCGCGTATGGCTACACCTTC.

This clone was seen only once. This sample also contains other DNA sequences that code for the same CDR3. The chain is built from TRBV28 and TRBJ1-2; tentative D call: TRBD1 (5 bases). This CDR3 is 12 amino acids long. The V gene's germline CDR1 is MDHEN and CDR2 SYDVKM. Trimming pared 6 bases from V and 6 bases from J, leaving 11 bases between. The CDR3 DNA is TGTGCCAGCAGCCTCAGGGTTCATGGCTACACCTTC. Its translation is CASSLRVHGYTF.

The rearrangement uses TRBV7-9 and TRBJ1-4; 9 nucleotides match TRBD1. Unmatched junction bases numbered 6, after V lost 6 bases and J lost 7 bases. In germline, CDR1 is SEHNR, CDR2 FQNEAQ (reference sequence). CDR3 length equals 14 residues. The CDR3 coding sequence is TGTGCCAGCAGTGGGACAGGGTTGGGTGAAAAACTGTTTTTT. It codes for CASSGTGLGEKLFF.